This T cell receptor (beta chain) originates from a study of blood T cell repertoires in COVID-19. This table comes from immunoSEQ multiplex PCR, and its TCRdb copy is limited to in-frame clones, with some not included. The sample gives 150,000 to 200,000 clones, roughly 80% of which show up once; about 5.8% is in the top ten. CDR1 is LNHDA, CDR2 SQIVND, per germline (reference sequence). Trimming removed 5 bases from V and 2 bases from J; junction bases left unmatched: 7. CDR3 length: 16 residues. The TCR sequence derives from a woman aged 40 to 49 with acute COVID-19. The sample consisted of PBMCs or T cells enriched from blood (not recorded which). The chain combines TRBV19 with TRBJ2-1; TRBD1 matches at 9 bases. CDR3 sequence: CASSPSDRGAYNEQFF. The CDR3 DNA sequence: TGTGCCAGTAGTCCCTCGGACAGGGGTGCCTACAATGAGCAGTTCTTC.